This passage covers 23 T cell receptor beta chains from one sample sequenced in a study of shared clonotypes between healthy human individuals. Naive CD8 cells were CD45RO-negative, positively selected for CCR7, excluding terminally differentiated effector memory CD45RA+ cells. The protocol was immunoSEQ multiplex PCR, while the TCRdb copy is restricted to in-frame clones and leaves out a portion. The sample contains about 800,000 clones, just over 95% of which appear only once. Sequencing input: naive CD8+ T cells sorted from blood. The source is a man aged 25-45 years in good health.

The chain links TRBV2 to TRBJ1-1; unclear D gene. The CDR3 has 14 amino acids. Between the trimmed V and J ends, which lost 0 bases and 1 base, there was a span of 6 bases. Germline V gives CDR1 SNHLY, CDR2 FYNNEI. The CDR3: CASSEANANTEAFF. Here the CDR3 DNA reads TGTGCCAGCAGTGAAGCTAACGCGAACACTGAAGCTTTCTTT.

The chain uses TRBV14 and TRBJ1-1; D not resolved. Per the germline V gene, CDR1 is SGHDN and CDR2 is FVKESK. Trimming removed 1 base at V and 9 bases at J, with 9 bases between. This CDR3 comprises 12 residues. The CDR3 spells CASSQGQPQAFF. In nucleotides, the CDR3 is TGTGCCAGCAGCCAAGGTCAGCCTCAAGCTTTCTTT. The full variable domain, completed using reference TRBV14 and TRBJ1-1, is EAGVTQFPSHSVIEKGQTVTLRCDPISGHDNLYWYRRVMGKEIKFLLHFVKESKQDESGMPNNRFLAERTGGTYSTLKVQPAELEDSGVYFCASSQGQPQAFFGQGTRLTVV.

The rearrangement uses TRBV5-4 and TRBJ1-2; unclear D gene. V lost 1 base and J 0 bases, leaving 7 bases between the germline ends. The germline gives CDR1 SGHNT, CDR2 YYREEE (reference sequence). This CDR3 is 14 amino acids long. This CDR3 reads CASSLWGANYGYTF. CDR3 DNA sequence: TGTGCCAGCAGCTTGTGGGGAGCTAACTATGGCTACACCTTC.

The chain is built from TRBV6-5 and TRBJ1-4; 7 positions match TRBD1. The germline CDR1 and CDR2 sequences are MNHEY and SVGAGI. CDR3 length: 16 residues. The V and J ends lost 4 bases and 1 base, in that order; junction bases with no gene match: 6. CDR3 amino acids: CASSFYQGETNEKLFF. Here the CDR3 DNA reads TGTGCCAGCAGTTTCTATCAGGGGGAAACTAATGAAAAACTGTTTTTT.

This clone was seen once. V gene TRBV28 combines with J gene TRBJ2-1; 7 positions agree with TRBD2. CDR3 length: 14 amino acids. The J segment lost 1 base and the V segment lost 7 bases, leaving 4 bases of the junction unmatched. Germline CDR1 MDHEN, CDR2 SYDVKM. CDR3 in DNA: TGTGCCAGCACCGCGGGGGAGTCCTACAATGAGCAGTTCTTC. Translating it yields CASTAGESYNEQFF.

V is TRBV7-2 and J is TRBJ2-1; 7 nucleotides match TRBD1. The CDR3 is made up of 16 amino acids. From germline, CDR1 is SGHTA and CDR2 FQGNSA. Trimming removed 1 base from V and 1 base from J; junction bases left unmatched: 4. The CDR3 bases are TGTGCCAGCAGCTTAGAAGGGGGCGCATCCTACAATGAGCAGTTCTTC. It is translated as CASSLEGGASYNEQFF.

V is TRBV7-2 and J is TRBJ1-1, with unresolved D. Trimming left V 5 bases short and J 5 bases short, with 15 bases between. The CDR3 extends over 14 amino acids. Germline assignment: CDR1 SGHTA and CDR2 FQGNSA. CDR3 region: CASSQTWGETEAFF. The DNA of the CDR3 is TGTGCCAGCAGCCAGACATGGGGAGAGACTGAAGCTTTCTTT.

The rearrangement joins TRBV7-9 to TRBJ2-1, with 15 bases that match TRBD2. Trimming took 5 bases from V and 9 from J; bases not matched to a gene: 17. The germline gives CDR1 SEHNR, CDR2 FQNEAQ (reference sequence). The CDR3 runs to 19 residues. CDR3 nucleotides: TGTGCCAGCAGCACTACCGGGACTAGCGGGAGGCCTGTATCGATTGAGCAGTTCTTC. This encodes CASSTTGTSGRPVSIEQFF.

The CDR3 loop reads CASSSVAGDTQYF. CDR3 coding DNA: TGTGCCAGCAGCTCCGTCGCGGGAGATACGCAGTATTTT. The gene calls are TRBV6-5 and TRBJ2-3, with a tentative D call TRBD2 (5 bases). The germline CDR1 and CDR2 sequences are MNHEY and SVGAGI. There are 13 residues in the CDR3. The V gene lost 6 bases and the J gene lost 5 bases, with 12 bases spanning the gap.

The chain has TRBV4-3 and TRBJ2-7; D remains ambiguous. Trimming took 5 bases from V and 3 from J, leaving 20 bases between them. The CDR3 has 16 amino acids. CDR1 is LGHNA, CDR2 YSLEER, per germline. The CDR3 nucleotides read TGCGCCAGCAGCTGGACGCCCGGGTCTAGGAACTACGAGCAGTACTTC. Its protein is CASSWTPGSRNYEQYF.

The chain employs TRBV5-6 and TRBJ2-7, with TRBD1 matching over 10 bases. V shed 3 bases, J shed 5 bases, and the junction held 8 bases outside the gene matches. This CDR3 has 15 amino acids. CDR1 and CDR2 (germline): SGHDT, YYEEEE. In DNA, the CDR3 is TGTGCCAGCAGCTGGGTCGGGACAGGGGCTGACGAGCAGTACTTC. It codes for CASSWVGTGADEQYF.

The chain carries TRBV10-3 and TRBJ2-3, with 9 bases fitting TRBD2. The germline CDR1 and CDR2 sequences are ENHRY and SYGVKD. The junction had 6 bases not matched to a gene; V was cut back by 8 bases and J by 0 bases. This CDR3 is 15 amino acids long. This CDR3 is CAIGTTSGSTDTQYF. For the CDR3, the DNA is TGTGCCATCGGGACGACTAGCGGTAGCACAGATACGCAGTATTTT.

The rearrangement uses TRBV7-9 and TRBJ1-1; no clear D gene. The V and J ends lost 4 bases and 4 bases respectively, with 7 bases between them. Germline lookup yields CDR1 SEHNR and CDR2 FQNEAQ (reference sequence). This CDR3 has 12 residues. This CDR3 is CASSSVITEAFF. Here the CDR3 DNA reads TGTGCCAGCAGCTCCGTTATCACTGAAGCTTTCTTT.

This clone appeared a single time. Other DNA sequences within the sample encode an identical CDR3. The chain has TRBV27 and TRBJ2-1, with 13 nucleotides matching TRBD2. V shed 3 bases, J shed 5 bases, and the junction held 1 base outside the gene matches. CDR1 and CDR2 from the germline V gene are MNHEY and SMNVEV (reference sequence). The CDR3 is 15 amino acids. As DNA, the CDR3 is TGTGCCAGCAGTTTGGGACTAGCGGGGAACAATGAGCAGTTCTTC. Protein: CASSLGLAGNNEQFF.

The chain couples TRBV6-5 to TRBJ2-1; D could derive from TRBD1 or TRBD2 (5 bases each). The germline gives CDR1 MNHEY, CDR2 SVGAGI. The length of the CDR3 is 14 residues. Trimming took off 5 bases at V and 7 bases at J, with 15 bases between the two ends. The CDR3 reads CASSRADWGNEQFF. CDR3 nucleotides: TGTGCCAGCAGTAGAGCTGACTGGGGGAATGAGCAGTTCTTC.

V gene TRBV16 combines with J gene TRBJ1-5; D gene unclear. The CDR3 loop spans 14 amino acids. Trimming took off 1 base at V and 3 bases at J, with 7 bases between the two ends. Per the germline V gene, CDR1 is KGHSY and CDR2 is FQNENV. CDR3 sequence reads: CASSQLGPNQPQHF. The CDR3 DNA follows: TGTGCCAGCAGCCAATTAGGCCCCAATCAGCCCCAGCATTTT.

The chain uses TRBV15 and TRBJ1-2, with D perhaps TRBD1 (5 bases). CDR1 LNHNV and CDR2 YYDKDF come from the germline V gene (reference sequence). V lost 5 bases and J 3 bases, leaving 16 bases between the germline ends. This CDR3 region has 15 residues. The CDR3 is CATSGRDRLHYGYTF. CDR3 nucleotides: TGTGCCACCAGCGGCCGGGACCGCCTACACTATGGCTACACCTTC.

This clone was seen just once. The V and J genes are TRBV9 and TRBJ2-1, with TRBD1 matching 10 bases. This CDR3 has 15 residues. CDR1 is SGDLS and CDR2 is YYNGEE in the germline V gene. The trim removed 7 bases at V and 7 bases at J, leaving 11 bases unmatched. The CDR3: CASAAPGTGDNEQFF. The CDR3 nucleotides read TGTGCCAGCGCGGCCCCGGGGACAGGGGATAATGAGCAGTTCTTC.

The chain couples TRBV27 to TRBJ2-1, with 9 nucleotides matching TRBD2. Germline values: CDR1 MNHEY, CDR2 SMNVEV (reference sequence). This CDR3 spans 15 amino acids. V gave up 4 bases and J gave up 6 bases; unmatched junction bases: 7. CDR3 sequence reads: CASSSRGTSPNEQFF. The CDR3 region has the DNA TGTGCCAGCAGTTCACGCGGGACTAGCCCCAATGAGCAGTTCTTC.

V usage is TRBV15 and J usage is TRBJ2-7, with D perhaps TRBD1 or TRBD2 (5 bases each). Deletions cut 3 bases from V and 4 bases from J, with 19 bases between. Looked up from germline, CDR1 is LNHNV and CDR2 is YYDKDF (reference sequence). The CDR3 spans 16 residues. For the CDR3, the DNA is TGTGCCACCAGCAGGGGACGTAGGTTGAGTGGTTACGAGCAGTACTTC. It yields the protein CATSRGRRLSGYEQYF.

This sequence joins TRBV5-4 and TRBJ2-3; D unresolved. CDR3 size: 17 residues. CDR1 is SGHNT, CDR2 YYREEE, per germline (reference sequence). The V and J ends lost 0 bases and 1 base respectively, with 15 bases between them. The CDR3 DNA reads as TGTGCCAGCAGCTTGGAGGGCCAATGGGCCCGCACAGATACGCAGTATTTT. Protein sequence: CASSLEGQWARTDTQYF.

Turning to this clone: Different DNA sequences within this sample yield the same CDR3. The V gene is TRBV7-6, the J gene TRBJ2-1; 9 bases are a match to TRBD1. Per germline, CDR1 SGHVS and CDR2 FNYEAQ. The CDR3 totals 15 residues. V lost 3 bases to trimming and J lost 4 bases; unmatched junction nucleotides: 4. Written as DNA, the CDR3 is TGTGCCAGCAGCTTGGGGGACAGGGCATACAATGAGCAGTTCTTC. Its protein is CASSLGDRAYNEQFF.

This clone was detected ten times or more. This chain uses TRBV29-1 with TRBJ2-2; 13 bases agree with TRBD2. This CDR3 is 16 amino acids long. The trim removed 3 bases at V and 7 bases at J, leaving 8 bases unmatched. Germline V gene lookup returns CDR1 SQVTM and CDR2 ANQGSEA. The CDR3 DNA reads TGCAGCGTTGATTGGGGGACTAGCGGGACGATCGGGGAGCTGTTTTTT. Protein: CSVDWGTSGTIGELFF.